The clone carrying this T cell receptor beta chain was seen a handful of times. Its antigen is not known. In making TCR beta libraries, quantitative 5'-RACE with molecular barcodes was used. One entry per CDR3 protein, called by TCRdb with MiXCR from the 5' RACE reads. The table has fewer than 550,000 distinct CDR3 sequences, about 5.4% seen once. Germline CDR1 and CDR2: MNHEY and SVGEGT. The CDR3 totals 21 residues. V was pared by 5 bases and J by 0 bases, with 31 bases between. This entry belongs to a study of CD8 T cells in ankylosing spondylitis. The study's findings and limits: Clones linked to disease, bearing a CD8+ phenotype, were relatively rare in peripheral blood. In ankylosing spondylitis blood, a motif of seven to nine highly homologous TCR beta variants appeared characteristic.

The source is a male donor with ankylosing spondylitis. Sequencing was performed on blood, either unsorted or a sorted T cell fraction (not recorded which). The V gene is TRBV6-2 or TRBV6-3, the J gene TRBJ1-2, with a tentative D call TRBD1 (6 bases). This CDR3 reads CASSPRGRGLFSRKANYGYTF. The CDR3 DNA follows: TGTGCCAGCAGTCCCCGTGGCAGGGGCCTCTTTTCGCGCAAAGCTAACTATGGCTACACCTTC.